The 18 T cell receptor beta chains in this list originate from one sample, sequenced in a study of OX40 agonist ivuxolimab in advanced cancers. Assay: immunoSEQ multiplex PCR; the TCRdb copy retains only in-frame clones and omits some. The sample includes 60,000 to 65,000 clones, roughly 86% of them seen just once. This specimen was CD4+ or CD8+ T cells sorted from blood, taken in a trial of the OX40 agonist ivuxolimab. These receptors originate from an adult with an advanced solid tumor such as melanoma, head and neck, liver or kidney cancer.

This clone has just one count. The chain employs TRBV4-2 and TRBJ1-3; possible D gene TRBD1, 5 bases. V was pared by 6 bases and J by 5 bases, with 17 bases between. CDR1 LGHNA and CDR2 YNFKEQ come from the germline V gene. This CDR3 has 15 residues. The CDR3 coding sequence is TGTGCCAGCAGTCTTGAACTTGGGGCCAGAAACACCATATATTTT. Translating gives CASSLELGARNTIYF.

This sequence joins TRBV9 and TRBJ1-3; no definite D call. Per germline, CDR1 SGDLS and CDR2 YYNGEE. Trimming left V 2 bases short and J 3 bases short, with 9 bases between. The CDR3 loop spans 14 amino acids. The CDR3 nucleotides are TGTGCCAGCAGCGTCTCGGGAGATGGAAACACCATATATTTT. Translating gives CASSVSGDGNTIYF.

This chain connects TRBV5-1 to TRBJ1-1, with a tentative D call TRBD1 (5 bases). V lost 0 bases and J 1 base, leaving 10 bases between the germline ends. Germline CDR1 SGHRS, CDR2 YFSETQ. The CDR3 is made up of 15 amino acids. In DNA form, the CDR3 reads TGCGCCAGCAGCTTGGACGGGACGCGGAACACTGAAGCTTTCTTT. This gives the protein CASSLDGTRNTEAFF.

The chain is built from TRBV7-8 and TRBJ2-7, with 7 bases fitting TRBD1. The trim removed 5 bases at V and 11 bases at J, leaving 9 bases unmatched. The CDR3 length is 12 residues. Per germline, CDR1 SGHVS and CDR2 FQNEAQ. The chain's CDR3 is CASSAGTAGEYF. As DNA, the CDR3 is TGTGCCAGCAGCGCCGGGACAGCCGGGGAGTACTTC.

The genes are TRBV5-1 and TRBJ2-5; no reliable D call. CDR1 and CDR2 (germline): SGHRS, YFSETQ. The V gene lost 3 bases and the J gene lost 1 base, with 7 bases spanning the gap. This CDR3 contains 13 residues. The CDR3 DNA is TGCGCCAGCAGCTCGTCCGCCCAAGAGACCCAGTACTTC. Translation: CASSSSAQETQYF.

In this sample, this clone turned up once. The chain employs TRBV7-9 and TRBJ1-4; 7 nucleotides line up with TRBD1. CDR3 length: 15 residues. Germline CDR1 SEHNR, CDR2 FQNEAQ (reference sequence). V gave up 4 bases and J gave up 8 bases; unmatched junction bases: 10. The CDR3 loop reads CASSSDGTAIEKLFF. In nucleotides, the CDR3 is TGTGCCAGCAGCTCCGATGGGACAGCTATCGAAAAACTGTTTTTT.

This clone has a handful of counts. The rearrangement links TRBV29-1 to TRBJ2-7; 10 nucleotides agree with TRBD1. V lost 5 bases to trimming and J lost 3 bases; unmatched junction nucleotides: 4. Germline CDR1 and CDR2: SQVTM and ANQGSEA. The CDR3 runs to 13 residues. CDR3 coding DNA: TGCAGCGTTCAGAGGACAGGGGGCTACGAGCAGTACTTC. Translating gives CSVQRTGGYEQYF.

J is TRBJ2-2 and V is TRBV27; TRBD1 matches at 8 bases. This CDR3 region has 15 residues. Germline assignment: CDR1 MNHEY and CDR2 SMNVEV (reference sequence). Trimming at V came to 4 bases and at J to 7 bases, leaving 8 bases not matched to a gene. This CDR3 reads CASSSMTGAGGELFF. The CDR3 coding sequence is TGTGCCAGCAGTTCCATGACAGGGGCCGGCGGGGAGCTGTTTTTT.

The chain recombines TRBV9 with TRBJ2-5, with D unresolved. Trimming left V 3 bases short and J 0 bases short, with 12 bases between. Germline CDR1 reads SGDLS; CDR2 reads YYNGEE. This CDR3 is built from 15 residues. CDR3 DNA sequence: TGTGCCAGCAGCGGGAGTATTTGGTACCAAGAGACCCAGTACTTC. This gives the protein CASSGSIWYQETQYF. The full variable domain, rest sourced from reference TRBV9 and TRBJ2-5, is DSGVTQTPKHLITATGQRVTLRCSPRSGDLSVYWYQQSLDQGLQFLIQYYNGEERAKGNILERFSAQQFPDLHSELNLSSLELGDSALYFCASSGSIWYQETQYFGPGTRLLVL.

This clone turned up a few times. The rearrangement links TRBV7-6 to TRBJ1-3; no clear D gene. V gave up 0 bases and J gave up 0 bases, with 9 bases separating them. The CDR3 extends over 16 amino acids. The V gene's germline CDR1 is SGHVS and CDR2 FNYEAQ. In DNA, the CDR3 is TGTGCCAGCAGCTTAGCTGCACCATTCTCTGGAAACACCATATATTTT. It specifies CASSLAAPFSGNTIYF.

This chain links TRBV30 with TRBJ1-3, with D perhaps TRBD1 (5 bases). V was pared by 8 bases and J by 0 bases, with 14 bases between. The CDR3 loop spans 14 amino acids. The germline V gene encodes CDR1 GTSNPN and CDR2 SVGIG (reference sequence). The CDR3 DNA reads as TGTGCCAGTGCGCCGGACAACTCTGGAAACACCATATATTTT. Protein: CASAPDNSGNTIYF.

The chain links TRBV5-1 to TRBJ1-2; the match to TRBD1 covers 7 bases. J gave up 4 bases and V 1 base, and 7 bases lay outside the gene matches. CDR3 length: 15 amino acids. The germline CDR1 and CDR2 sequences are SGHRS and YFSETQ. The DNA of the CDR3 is TGCGCCAGCAGCTTGTCCCCAGGGGGGAGCTATGGCTACACCTTC. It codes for CASSLSPGGSYGYTF. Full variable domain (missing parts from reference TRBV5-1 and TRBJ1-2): KAGVTQTPRYLIKTRGQQVTLSCSPISGHRSVSWYQQTPGQGLQFLFEYFSETQRNKGNFPGRFSGRQFSNSRSEMNVSTLELGDSALYLCASSLSPGGSYGYTFGSGTRLTVV.

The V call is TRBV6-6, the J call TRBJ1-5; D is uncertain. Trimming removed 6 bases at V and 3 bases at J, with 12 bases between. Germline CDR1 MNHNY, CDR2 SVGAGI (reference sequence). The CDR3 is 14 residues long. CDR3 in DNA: TGTGCCAGCAGGCACGTGGGATCCAATCAGCCCCAGCATTTT. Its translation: CASRHVGSNQPQHF.

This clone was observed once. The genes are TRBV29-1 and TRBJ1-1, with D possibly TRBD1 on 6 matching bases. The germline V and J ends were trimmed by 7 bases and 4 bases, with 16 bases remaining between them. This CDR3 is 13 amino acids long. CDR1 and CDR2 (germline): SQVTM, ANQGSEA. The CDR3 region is CSARGQGSTEAFF. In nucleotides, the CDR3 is TGCAGCGCTCGGGGGCAGGGTTCCACTGAAGCTTTCTTT.

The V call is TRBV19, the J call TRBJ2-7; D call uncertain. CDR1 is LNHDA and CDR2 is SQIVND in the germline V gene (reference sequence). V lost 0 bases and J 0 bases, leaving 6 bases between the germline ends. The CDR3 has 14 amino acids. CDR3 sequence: CASSIDTNSYEQYF. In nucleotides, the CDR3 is TGTGCCAGTAGTATAGACACCAACTCCTACGAGCAGTACTTC.

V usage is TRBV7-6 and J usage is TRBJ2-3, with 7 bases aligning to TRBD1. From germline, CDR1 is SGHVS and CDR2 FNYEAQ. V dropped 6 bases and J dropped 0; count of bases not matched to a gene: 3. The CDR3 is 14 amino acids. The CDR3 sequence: CASRLQGSTDTQYF. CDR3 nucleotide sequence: TGTGCCAGCAGGCTACAGGGGAGCACAGATACGCAGTATTTT.

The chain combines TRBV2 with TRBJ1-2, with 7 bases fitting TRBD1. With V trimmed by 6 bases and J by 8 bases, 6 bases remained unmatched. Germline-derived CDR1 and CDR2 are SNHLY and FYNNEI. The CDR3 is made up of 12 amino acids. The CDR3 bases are TGTGCCAGCAGCAGACAGGGTAGCGGCTACACCTTC. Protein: CASSRQGSGYTF. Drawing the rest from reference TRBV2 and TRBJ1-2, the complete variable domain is EPEVTQTPSHQVTQMGQEVILRCVPISNHLYFYWYRQILGQKVEFLVSFYNNEISEKSEIFDDQFSVERPDGSNFTLKIRSTKLEDSAMYFCASSRQGSGYTFGSGTRLTVV.

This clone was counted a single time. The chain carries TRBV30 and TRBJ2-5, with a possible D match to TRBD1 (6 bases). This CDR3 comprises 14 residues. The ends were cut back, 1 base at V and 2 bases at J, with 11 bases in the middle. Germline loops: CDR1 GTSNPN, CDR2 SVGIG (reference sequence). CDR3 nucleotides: TGTGCCTGGAGTGGAACCAGGGGACAAGAGACCCAGTACTTC. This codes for CAWSGTRGQETQYF.